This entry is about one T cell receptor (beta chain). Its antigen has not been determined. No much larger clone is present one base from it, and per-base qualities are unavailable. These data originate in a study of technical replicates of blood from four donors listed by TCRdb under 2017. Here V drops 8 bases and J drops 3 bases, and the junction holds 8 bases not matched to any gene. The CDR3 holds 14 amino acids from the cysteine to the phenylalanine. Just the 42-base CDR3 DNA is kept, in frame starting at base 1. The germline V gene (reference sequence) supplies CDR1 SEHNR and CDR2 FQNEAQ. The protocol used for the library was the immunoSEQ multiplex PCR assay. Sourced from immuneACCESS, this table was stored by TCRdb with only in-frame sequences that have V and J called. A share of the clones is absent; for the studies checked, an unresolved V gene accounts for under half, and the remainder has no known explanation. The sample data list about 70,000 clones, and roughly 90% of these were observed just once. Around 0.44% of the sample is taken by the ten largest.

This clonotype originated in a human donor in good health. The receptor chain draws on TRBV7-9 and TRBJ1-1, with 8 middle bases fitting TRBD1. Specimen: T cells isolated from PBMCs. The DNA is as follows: TGTGCCAGCTTGACAGGGGCTCGGCACACTGAAGCTTTCTTT. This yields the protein CASLTGARHTEAFF. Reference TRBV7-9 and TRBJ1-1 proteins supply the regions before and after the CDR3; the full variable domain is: DTGVSQNPRHKITKRGQNVTFRCDPISEHNRLYWYRQTLGQGPEFLTYFQNEAQLEKSRLLSDRFSAERPKGSFSTLEIQRTEQGDSAMYLCASLTGARHTEAFFGQGTRLTVV.